The 26 T cell receptor beta chains below come from one sample, sequenced in a study of T cells in Graves' hyperthyroidism and ophthalmopathy. RNA transcripts were the template for amplifying TCR beta CDR3 regions. The TCR CDR3 first-round RT-PCR relied on the HTBI primer set. TCRdb passed the multiplex PCR reads through MiXCR, listing each CDR3 protein once. The table lists more than 300,000 distinct CDR3 sequences, approximately 13% of them singletons. The sample was blood. The receptors come from a woman younger than 35 with Graves' hyperthyroidism.

In its sample, this clonotype was seen many times. This chain connects TRBV3-1 to TRBJ2-5, with 8 bases lining up with TRBD1. V trimming: 3 bases; J trimming: 1 base; junction bases outside the gene matches: 4. The germline gives CDR1 LGHDT, CDR2 YNNKEL (reference sequence). The CDR3 contains 15 residues. In DNA form, the CDR3 reads TGTGCCAGCAGCCATCCTACAGGGGGCCAAGAGACCCAGTACTTC. This translates into CASSHPTGGQETQYF.

This chain links TRBV4-1 with TRBJ2-2; D call uncertain. Germline loops: CDR1 MGHRA, CDR2 YSYEKL. CDR3 length: 15 residues. Trimming took off 0 bases at V and 3 bases at J, with 8 bases between the two ends. The CDR3 loop reads CASSQDIDYTGELFF. Written as DNA, the CDR3 is TGCGCCAGCAGCCAAGATATTGACTACACCGGGGAGCTGTTTTTT.

This chain links TRBV19 with TRBJ1-5; D ambiguous. V lost 5 bases and J 6 bases, leaving 11 bases between the germline ends. Germline assignment: CDR1 LNHDA and CDR2 SQIVND (reference sequence). CDR3 size: 13 residues. Here the CDR3 reads CASSQGRGQPQHF. The CDR3 nucleotides read TGTGCCAGTAGTCAAGGACGGGGTCAGCCCCAGCATTTT.

The table lists this clonotype with many counts. V is TRBV7-9 and J is TRBJ1-4; D is possibly TRBD1 (6 bases). The CDR3 is 15 residues long. Between the trimmed V and J ends, which lost 3 bases and 5 bases, there was a span of 13 bases. Germline CDR1 SEHNR, CDR2 FQNEAQ (reference sequence). This CDR3 reads CASSFGQSLNEKLFF. CDR3 in DNA: TGTGCCAGCAGCTTCGGACAGTCCCTCAATGAAAAACTGTTTTTT.

The rearrangement uses TRBV19 and TRBJ1-1, with TRBD1 matching over 7 bases. Trimming cost V 3 bases and J 7 bases; bases outside gene matches: 8. CDR1 is LNHDA and CDR2 is SQIVND in the germline V gene (reference sequence). The CDR3 has 14 amino acids. CDR3 bases: TGTGCCAGTAGTATTACAGGGGCCCGGAGTGAAGCTTTCTTT. Its protein product is CASSITGARSEAFF. Supplemented by reference TRBV19 and TRBJ1-1, the full variable domain reads DGGITQSPKYLFRKEGQNVTLSCEQNLNHDAMYWYRQDPGQGLRLIYYSQIVNDFQKGDIAEGYSVSREKKESFPLTVTSAQKNPTAFYLCASSITGARSEAFFGQGTRLTVV.

In its sample, this clonotype was seen many times. The chain uses TRBV7-2 and TRBJ1-1; possible D gene TRBD1, 6 bases. The length of the CDR3 is 15 residues. Germline V gene data show CDR1 as SGHTA and CDR2 as FQGNSA. The V and J ends lost 2 bases and 4 bases respectively, with 14 bases between them. CDR3 sequence: CASSLWGPPGTEAFF. The CDR3, as DNA: TGTGCCAGCAGCTTATGGGGGCCTCCAGGCACTGAAGCTTTCTTT.

This clonotype was seen at least ten times. The chain is built from TRBV13 and TRBJ1-1; D perhaps matches TRBD1 (6 bases). Germline CDR1 reads PRHDT; CDR2 reads FYEKMQ (reference sequence). The CDR3 covers 15 residues. Trimming took 1 base from V and 6 from J, leaving 15 bases between them. CDR3 DNA: TGTGCCAGCAGCTTAGCTTCACGGGGGCACGCTGAAGCTTTCTTT. Translation: CASSLASRGHAEAFF. Together with reference TRBV13 and TRBJ1-1, the CDR3 gives the full variable domain: AAGVIQSPRHLIKEKRETATLKCYPIPRHDTVYWYQQGPGQDPQFLISFYEKMQSDKGSIPDRFSAQQFSDYHSELNMSSLELGDSALYFCASSLASRGHAEAFFGQGTRLTVV.

The sample holds many counts of this clonotype. The V gene is TRBV7-3, the J gene TRBJ2-3; no firm D call. V was cut by 5 bases and J by 6 bases, with 12 bases left in between. Germline V gives CDR1 SGHTA, CDR2 FQGTGA. The CDR3 is made up of 13 amino acids. Written as DNA, the CDR3 is TGTGCCAGCAGCAAACCGCCTCTGGATACGCAGTATTTT. Protein sequence: CASSKPPLDTQYF.

This clonotype was detected many times. The chain carries TRBV28 and TRBJ1-1; no firm D call. CDR1 MDHEN and CDR2 SYDVKM come from the germline V gene. Trimming pared 4 bases from V and 5 bases from J, leaving 11 bases between. This CDR3 contains 13 residues. CDR3 sequence: CASSSSTLTEAFF. The CDR3 nucleotides read TGTGCCAGCAGTTCATCCACTCTGACTGAAGCTTTCTTT.

This clonotype was counted ten times or more. The chain joins TRBV6-1 to TRBJ1-3; D is undetermined. The ends were cut back, 2 bases at V and 1 base at J, with 12 bases in the middle. The length of the CDR3 is 16 residues. Germline CDR1 and CDR2: MNHNS and SASEGT. This CDR3 reads CASSESGVASGNTIYF. The CDR3 region has the DNA TGTGCCAGCAGTGAATCCGGGGTTGCATCTGGAAACACCATATATTTT.

V usage is TRBV7-9 and J usage is TRBJ1-6; D remains unclear. CDR3 length: 14 residues. Germline values: CDR1 SEHNR, CDR2 FQNEAQ (reference sequence). With 1 base removed from V and 9 bases from J, the gap between germline ends came to 10 bases. Here the CDR3 DNA reads TGTGCCAGCAGCTTAGAAGATGCAGGTTCACCCCTCCACTTT. This codes for CASSLEDAGSPLHF.

In its sample, this clonotype was seen many times. The J gene is TRBJ1-3, the V gene TRBV11-2, with no clear D. The CDR3 extends over 14 amino acids. V was trimmed by 0 bases and J by 0 bases, leaving 3 bases between them. Germline loops: CDR1 SGHAT, CDR2 FQNNGV. The CDR3 reads CASSLEISGNTIYF. CDR3 nucleotides: TGTGCCAGCAGCTTAGAGATCTCTGGAAACACCATATATTTT.

This clonotype was seen ten or more times. CDR3 region: CAWTLAGVDNEQFF. As DNA, the CDR3 is TGTGCCTGGACGTTAGCGGGAGTGGATAATGAGCAGTTCTTC. The chain carries TRBV30 and TRBJ2-1, with 9 bases lining up with TRBD2. The CDR3 length is 14 residues. The trim removed 4 bases at V and 7 bases at J, leaving 8 bases unmatched. The germline V gene has CDR1 GTSNPN and CDR2 SVGIG (reference sequence).

At least ten counts were recorded for this clonotype. The CDR3 is CASSALAGADYEQYF. CDR3 bases: TGTGCCAGCAGTGCCTTAGCGGGGGCAGACTACGAGCAGTACTTC. The gene calls are TRBV28 and TRBJ2-7; TRBD2 matches at 9 bases. The CDR3 is made up of 15 amino acids. Trimming at V came to 5 bases and at J to 3 bases, leaving 8 bases not matched to a gene. Germline V gives CDR1 MDHEN, CDR2 SYDVKM.

This clonotype has ten or more counts. The V gene is TRBV11-1, the J gene TRBJ2-1; D remains ambiguous. V was trimmed by 5 bases and J by 5 bases, leaving 4 bases between them. The CDR3 consists of 11 residues. Germline assignment: CDR1 SGHAT and CDR2 FQDESV (reference sequence). The CDR3 sequence: CASSLHNEQFF. CDR3 DNA sequence: TGTGCCAGCAGCCTACACAATGAGCAGTTCTTC.

This clonotype showed up just a few times. The genes are TRBV15 and TRBJ1-5; D remains ambiguous. Germline CDR1 and CDR2: LNHNV and YYDKDF (reference sequence). The CDR3 loop spans 13 amino acids. Trimming took 9 bases from V and 0 from J, leaving 9 bases between them. Here the CDR3 DNA reads TGTGCCACGCGGTCGAGTAGCAATCAGCCCCAGCATTTT. This gives the protein CATRSSSNQPQHF.

This clonotype was found many times. The chain carries TRBV7-2 and TRBJ1-3; the D gene is possibly TRBD1 (5 bases). With 5 bases removed from V and 0 bases from J, the gap between germline ends came to 20 bases. This CDR3 spans 18 amino acids. Germline V gene lookup returns CDR1 SGHTA and CDR2 FQGNSA. The chain's CDR3 is CASSPGSPGRYSGNTIYF. CDR3 coding DNA: TGTGCCAGCAGCCCAGGGAGCCCAGGGAGGTACTCTGGAAACACCATATATTTT.

At least ten counts were recorded for this clonotype. V usage is TRBV6-1 and J usage is TRBJ2-7, with a possible D match to TRBD2 (5 bases). This CDR3 contains 15 residues. Trimming shortened V by 7 bases and J by 1 base, and 17 bases separated the two germline ends. CDR1 and CDR2 (germline): MNHNS, SASEGT. The CDR3 region is CASMRAALVSYEQYF. The CDR3 bases are TGTGCCAGCATGAGGGCCGCTCTAGTTTCCTACGAGCAGTACTTC.

The sample holds many counts of this clonotype. The genes are TRBV18 and TRBJ2-1; no definite D call. Germline V lookup: CDR1 KGHSH, CDR2 LQKENI. CDR3 length: 13 residues. The germline V and J ends were trimmed by 3 bases and 0 bases, with 3 bases remaining between them. In DNA, the CDR3 is TGTGCCAGCTCACCGATCTCCTACAATGAGCAGTTCTTC. Translated: CASSPISYNEQFF.

This clonotype was observed many times. The V gene is TRBV5-1, the J gene TRBJ1-3, with unresolved D. Trimming stripped 1 base from V and 2 bases from J, with 13 bases between. CDR1 is SGHRS and CDR2 is YFSETQ in the germline V gene. The CDR3 is 16 amino acids. The CDR3 spells CASSLSVVGAGNTIYF. As DNA, the CDR3 is TGCGCCAGCAGCTTGAGTGTTGTAGGAGCTGGAAACACCATATATTTT.

This clonotype has ten or more counts. The chain links TRBV27 to TRBJ2-1; no clear D gene. The germline V and J ends were trimmed by 0 bases and 7 bases, with 4 bases remaining between them. CDR1 and CDR2 from the germline V gene are MNHEY and SMNVEV (reference sequence). This CDR3 comprises 12 residues. The CDR3 nucleotides are TGTGCCAGCAGTTTATCTCAGAATGAGCAGTTCTTC. Its protein is CASSLSQNEQFF.

This clonotype has ten or more counts. The V call is TRBV7-3, the J call TRBJ2-5; D is undetermined. This CDR3 spans 13 amino acids. The V gene's germline CDR1 is SGHTA and CDR2 FQGTGA. Between the trimmed V and J ends, which lost 5 bases and 7 bases, there was a span of 14 bases. The CDR3 sequence is CASSPTSKGTQYF. The CDR3 DNA follows: TGTGCCAGCAGCCCGACAAGCAAAGGGACCCAGTACTTC.

This clonotype was seen many times. The J gene is TRBJ2-2, the V gene TRBV2; either TRBD1 or TRBD2 may fit D (6 bases each). From germline, CDR1 is SNHLY and CDR2 FYNNEI. Trimming shortened V by 6 bases and J by 6 bases, and 11 bases separated the two germline ends. The CDR3 is made up of 13 amino acids. The CDR3 sequence: CASSYREAGELFF. The DNA for the CDR3 is TGTGCCAGCAGCTACAGGGAGGCCGGGGAGCTGTTTTTT. Full variable domain (outside the CDR3, taken from reference TRBV2 and TRBJ2-2): EPEVTQTPSHQVTQMGQEVILRCVPISNHLYFYWYRQILGQKVEFLVSFYNNEISEKSEIFDDQFSVERPDGSNFTLKIRSTKLEDSAMYFCASSYREAGELFFGEGSRLTVL.

In its sample, this clonotype was seen many times. The chain combines TRBV10-3 with TRBJ2-5, with a possible D match to TRBD1 (5 bases). This CDR3 spans 16 amino acids. Germline V gene data show CDR1 as ENHRY and CDR2 as SYGVKD. The germline V and J ends were trimmed by 0 bases and 3 bases, with 14 bases remaining between them. CDR3 DNA: TGTGCCATCAGTGAGTCAGGTCTGCAGGGAAAAGAGACCCAGTACTTC. Its translation: CAISESGLQGKETQYF.

The chain carries TRBV6-1 and TRBJ1-1, with TRBD1 as a possible D gene (6 bases). Between the trimmed V and J ends, which lost 6 bases and 0 bases, there was a span of 11 bases. Germline values: CDR1 MNHNS, CDR2 SASEGT. The CDR3 totals 14 residues. The CDR3: CASRTTGMNTEAFF. For the CDR3, the DNA is TGTGCCAGCAGGACAACAGGGATGAACACTGAAGCTTTCTTT.

This clonotype was recorded at least ten times. The chain combines TRBV6-1 with TRBJ1-6, with D unclear. This CDR3 has 14 residues. The V gene lost 4 bases and the J gene lost 9 bases, with 13 bases spanning the gap. CDR1 is MNHNS and CDR2 is SASEGT in the germline V gene. CDR3 DNA sequence: TGTGCCAGCAGTGTTTCAACTCTGGGTTCACCCCTCCACTTT. It specifies CASSVSTLGSPLHF.